This T cell receptor (beta chain) originates from a study of blood T cell repertoires in COVID-19. Original methodology: The assay estimated nucleated cells by amplifying reference gene primers. The repertoire was sequenced with immunoSEQ multiplex PCR; TCRdb's copy has only in-frame clones and lacks some. V and J calls and clone size come straight from that table; D and trimming were deduced from the DNA. The table has 350,000 to 450,000 clones, roughly 85% seen once; the top ten hold approximately 3.7%. The CDR3 length is 15 residues. CDR1 is SEHNR, CDR2 FQNEAQ, per germline (reference sequence). J was trimmed by 6 bases and V by 5 bases; bases with no gene match: 9.

The chain joins TRBV7-9 to TRBJ2-1; 8 bases match TRBD2. This clonotype was obtained from a woman aged 18-35 years with acute or convalescent COVID-19. Sample: peripheral blood. In DNA form, the CDR3 reads TGTGCCAGCAGCCTACGGGAGGGCCCTTTCAATGAGCAGTTCTTC. Encoded protein: CASSLREGPFNEQFF. Using reference TRBV7-9 and TRBJ2-1 for the parts outside the CDR3, the full variable domain is DTGVSQNPRHKITKRGQNVTFRCDPISEHNRLYWYRQTLGQGPEFLTYFQNEAQLEKSRLLSDRFSAERPKGSFSTLEIQRTEQGDSAMYLCASSLREGPFNEQFFGPGTRLTVL.